The rows below give T cell receptor beta chains drawn from one sample of a study of blood T cell repertoires in COVID-19. Using immunoSEQ multiplex PCR, the repertoire was profiled, and TCRdb retains in-frame clones only, with some absent. The sample shows some 160,000 clones, more than 70% of them seen only once. Sequenced sample: peripheral blood. These TCRs come from a woman aged 45-65 years with acute or convalescent COVID-19. CDR3s leave out the opening cysteine and the closing phenylalanine or tryptophan.

>TRBJ1-3|TRBV2
ASSNGAGNTIY
>TRBJ1-4|TRBV7-9
ASSVSLGGINEKLF
>TRBJ1-1|TRBV2
ASSEQGEAF
>TRBJ1-2|TRBV5-1
ASSLAWDRDGYT
>TRBJ1-2|TRBV6-5
ASRNRGYGYT
>TRBJ1-3|TRBV14
ASSQGQLYGNTIY
>TRBJ2-3|TRBV4-3
ASSRSTSTDTQY
>TRBJ1-1|TRBV18
ASSPGPVREAF
>TRBJ2-5|TRBV9
ASSPNGVAGGGETQY
>TRBJ2-7|TRBV10-3
AISGGTGESEQY
>TRBJ2-3|TRBV3-1/TRBV3-2
ASSPEVRDTQY
>TRBJ2-2|TRBV7-3
ASSLFGQANTGELF
>TRBJ2-7|TRBV6-6
ASSYPDRGYEQY
>TRBJ2-6|TRBV2
ASSTSGGELT
>TRBJ2-3|TRBV7-7
ASSLGAYNTQY
>TRBJ2-7|TRBV12-5
ASGLDGTYEQY
>TRBJ1-4|TRBV5-1
ASSFGERAFEKLF
>TRBJ2-3|TRBV9
ASSARSTASTDTQY
>TRBJ1-2|TRBV6-5
ASGPQGGGYGYT
>TRBJ1-2|TRBV28
ASSLTPGTGYGYT
>TRBJ2-1|TRBV15
ATSRGGGAYNEQF
>TRBJ2-2|TRBV7-2
ASSSTGPGELF
>TRBJ1-1|TRBV5-6
ASSRIILPLI
>TRBJ2-7|TRBV3-1/TRBV3-2
ASSQYGHRPGEQY
>TRBJ1-3|TRBV6-6
ASSYSTGARNTIY
>TRBJ2-1|TRBV19
ASSAGQRGGYRSNEQF
>TRBJ2-3|TRBV5-1
ASSLSGGADTQY
>TRBJ1-3|TRBV7-2
ASSINRGNTIY
>TRBJ2-2|TRBV28
ASSLAALNTGELF
>TRBJ1-5|TRBV6-5
ASSFGQGSQPQH
>TRBJ1-2|TRBV5-1
ASSHQGDAGGYT
>TRBJ1-1|TRBV6-5
ASSFQGNTEAF
>TRBJ2-2|TRBV2
ASSDPRGGAGELF
>TRBJ1-2|TRBV4-3
ASSQDRGYGYT
>TRBJ1-2|TRBV6-1
ASSEKPPAAVYGYT
>TRBJ1-1|TRBV7-9
ASSLQANEAF
>TRBJ1-2|TRBV5-3
ARSATGSLGEGYT
>TRBJ1-5|TRBV23-1
ASNPEYSNQPQH
>TRBJ2-2|TRBV6-2/TRBV6-3
ASSSLQELF
>TRBJ1-5|TRBV6-5
ASSSGVGQPQH
>TRBJ2-3|TRBV7-3
ASSSAGQGGNTQY
>TRBJ2-5|TRBV4-1
ASSQGEGQGTETQY
>TRBJ1-1|TRBV6-5
ASSTGQINTEAF
>TRBJ2-7|TRBV4-3
ASSQVPGQGGYEQY
>TRBJ1-4|TRBV4-2
ASSQKGIGDEKLF
>TRBJ2-5|TRBV7-3
ASSLLGAETQY
>TRBJ2-1|TRBV28
ASSLGGGNNEQF
>TRBJ2-5|TRBV6-6
ATGTSGGARETQY
>TRBJ2-5|TRBV7-9
ASGQQLVPETQY
>TRBJ2-3|TRBV15
ATSRAPVGGPTDTQY
>TRBJ2-1|TRBV19
ASSLNSPRRSYNEQF
>TRBJ2-3|TRBV2
ASSGLAGGPSTDTQY
>TRBJ1-2|TRBV7-2
ASSIGQGNYGYT
>TRBJ1-6|TRBV7-2
ASSPNPGGVSPLH
>TRBJ1-5|TRBV25-1
ASSEPGTGFQPQH
>TRBJ2-7|TRBV3-1/TRBV3-2
ASSQPKTSGGGEQY
>TRBJ2-4|TRBV2
ASSEAQDKKNIQY
>TRBJ1-2|TRBV6-2/TRBV6-3
ASSKTGDGYT